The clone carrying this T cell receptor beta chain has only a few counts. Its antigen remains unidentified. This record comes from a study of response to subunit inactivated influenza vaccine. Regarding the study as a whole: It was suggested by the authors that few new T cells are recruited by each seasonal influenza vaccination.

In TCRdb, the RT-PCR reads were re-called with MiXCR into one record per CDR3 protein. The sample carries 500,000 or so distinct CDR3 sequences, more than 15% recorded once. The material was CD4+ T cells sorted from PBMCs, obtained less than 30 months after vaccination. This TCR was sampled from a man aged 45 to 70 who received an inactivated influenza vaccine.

The chain's CDR3 is CASSLELAGSTDTQYF. For the CDR3, the DNA is TGTGCCAGCAGCTTGGAATTAGCGGGGAGCACAGATACGCAGTATTTT. The rearrangement uses TRBV5-5 and TRBJ2-3, with 8 bases identical to TRBD2. The germline gives CDR1 SGHKS, CDR2 YYEKEE (reference sequence). This CDR3 is built from 16 residues. V was clipped by 0 bases and J by 0 bases; unmatched bases: 3.